This entry is about one TCR beta chain. This entry belongs to a study of shared clonotypes between healthy human individuals. Assay used: immunoSEQ multiplex PCR; TCRdb lists only in-frame clones, some missing. Of 2 million to 2.5 million clones in the sample, nearly 97% were seen once. The CDR3 has 14 amino acids. V was shortened by 5 bases and J by 7 bases, with 15 bases between the two germline ends. The germline gives CDR1 MNHEY, CDR2 SMNVEV (reference sequence). The sample comprised naive CD4+ T cells sorted from blood. The sample's subset: CD45RA+ positively selected. V gene TRBV27 combines with J gene TRBJ2-1, with D unclear. The sequence was collected from a man younger than 35 in good health. Written as DNA, the CDR3 is TGTGCCAGCAGTCCGAGCTGGAATAGTAATGAGCAGTTCTTC. Translation: CASSPSWNSNEQFF.